This entry lists 2 T cell receptor beta chains sequenced from one sample in a study of T-cell memory formation after mild COVID-19. TCRdb re-analysed the 5' RACE reads in MiXCR, keeping a single row per CDR3 protein. Here the sample spans roughly 52,000 distinct CDR3 sequences, more than 8% being singletons. Sequenced input: PBMCs or a T cell subset sorted from them (not recorded which). These receptors came from a young man who had mild COVID-19 (a few samples of this study predate the infection). Cell type and time point are not known.

The genes are TRBV12-3 or TRBV12-4 and TRBJ1-1; a possible D gene is TRBD1 (5 bases). The CDR3 consists of 14 residues. Between the trimmed V and J ends, which lost 2 bases and 6 bases, there was a span of 13 bases. The CDR3 spells CASSLRGAESEAFF. As DNA, the CDR3 is TGTGCCAGCAGTTTACGAGGGGCGGAATCTGAAGCTTTCTTT.

This clonotype was counted at least ten times. V gene TRBV4-1 combines with J gene TRBJ2-3, with 9 positions matching TRBD1. Germline-derived CDR1 and CDR2 are MGHRA and YSYEKL. CDR3 length: 16 amino acids. V trimming: 0 bases; J trimming: 5 bases; junction bases outside the gene matches: 6. The CDR3: CASSQERDRVLDTQYF. CDR3 coding DNA: TGCGCCAGCAGCCAAGAACGGGACAGGGTCCTAGATACGCAGTATTTT.